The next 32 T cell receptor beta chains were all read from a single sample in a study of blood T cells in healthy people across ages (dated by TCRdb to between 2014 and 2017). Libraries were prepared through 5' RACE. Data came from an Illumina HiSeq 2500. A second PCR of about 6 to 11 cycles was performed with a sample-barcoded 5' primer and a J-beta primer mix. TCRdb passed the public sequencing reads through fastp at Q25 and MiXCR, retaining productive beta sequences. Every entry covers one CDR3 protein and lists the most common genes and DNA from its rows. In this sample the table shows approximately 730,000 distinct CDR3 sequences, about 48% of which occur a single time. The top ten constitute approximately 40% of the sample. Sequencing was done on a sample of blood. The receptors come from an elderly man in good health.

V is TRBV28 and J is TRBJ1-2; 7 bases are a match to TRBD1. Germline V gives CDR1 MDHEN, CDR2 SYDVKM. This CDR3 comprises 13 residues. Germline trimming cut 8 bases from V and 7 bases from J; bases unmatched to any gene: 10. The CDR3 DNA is TGTGCCAGCGTCACAGGGGTTGTTAGTGGCTACACCTTC. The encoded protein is CASVTGVVSGYTF.

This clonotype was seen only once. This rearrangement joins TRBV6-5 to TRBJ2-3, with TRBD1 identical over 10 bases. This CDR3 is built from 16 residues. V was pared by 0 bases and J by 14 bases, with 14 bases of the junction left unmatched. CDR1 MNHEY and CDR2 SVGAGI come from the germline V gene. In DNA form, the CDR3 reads TGTGCCAGCAGTTACTCATCGGGACAGGGGCACAGATACGCGTATTTT. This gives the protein CASSYSSGQGHRYAYF.

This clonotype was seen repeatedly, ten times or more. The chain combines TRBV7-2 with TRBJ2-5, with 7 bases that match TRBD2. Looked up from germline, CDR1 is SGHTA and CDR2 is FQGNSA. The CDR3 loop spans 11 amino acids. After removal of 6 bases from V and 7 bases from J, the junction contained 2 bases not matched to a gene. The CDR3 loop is CASSGGGTQYF. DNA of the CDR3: TGTGCCAGCAGTGGGGGGGGGACCCAGTACTTC. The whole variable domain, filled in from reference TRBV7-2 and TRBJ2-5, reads GAGVSQSPSNKVTEKGKDVELRCDPISGHTALYWYRQSLGQGLEFLIYFQGNSAPDKSGLPSDRFSAERTGGSVSTLTIQRTQQEDSAVYLCASSGGGTQYFGPGTRLLVL.

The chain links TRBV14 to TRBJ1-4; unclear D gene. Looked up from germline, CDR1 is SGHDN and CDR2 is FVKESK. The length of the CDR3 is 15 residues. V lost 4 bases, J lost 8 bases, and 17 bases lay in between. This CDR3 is CASSPSPRSGEKLFF. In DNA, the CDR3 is TGTGCCAGCAGCCCCTCACCGAGGTCCGGGGAAAAACTGTTTTTT.

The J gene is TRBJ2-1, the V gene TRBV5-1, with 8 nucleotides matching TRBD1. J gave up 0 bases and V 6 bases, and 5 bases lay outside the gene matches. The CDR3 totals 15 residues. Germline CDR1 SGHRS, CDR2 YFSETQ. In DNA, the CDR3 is TGCGCCAGCAAGGAAGGGACAGGCTCCTACAATGAGCAGTTCTTC. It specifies CASKEGTGSYNEQFF.

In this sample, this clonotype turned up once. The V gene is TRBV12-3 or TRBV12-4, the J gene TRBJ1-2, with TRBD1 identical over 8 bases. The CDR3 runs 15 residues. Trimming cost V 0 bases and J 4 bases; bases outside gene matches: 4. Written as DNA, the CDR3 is TGTGCCAGCAGTTTAGCGCCGACAGGGGCCTATGGCTACACCTTC. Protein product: CASSLAPTGAYGYTF.

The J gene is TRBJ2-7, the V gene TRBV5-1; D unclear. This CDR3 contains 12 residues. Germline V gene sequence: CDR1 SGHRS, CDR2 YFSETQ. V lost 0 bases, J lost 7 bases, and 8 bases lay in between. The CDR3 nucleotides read TGCGCCAGCAGCTTGGATAGGGAAGAGCAGTACTTC. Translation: CASSLDREEQYF.

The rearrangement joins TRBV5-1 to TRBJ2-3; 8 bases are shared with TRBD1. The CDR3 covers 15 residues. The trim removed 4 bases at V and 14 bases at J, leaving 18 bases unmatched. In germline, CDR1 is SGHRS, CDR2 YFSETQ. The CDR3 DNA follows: TGCGCCAGCAGCCCGTCGACAGGGGAACACAGAGACGCGTATTTT. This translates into CASSPSTGEHRDAYF.

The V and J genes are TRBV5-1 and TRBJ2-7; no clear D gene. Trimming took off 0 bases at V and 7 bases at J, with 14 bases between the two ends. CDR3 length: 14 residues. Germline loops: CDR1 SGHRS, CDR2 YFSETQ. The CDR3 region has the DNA TGCGCCAGCAGCTTGGCCTTTCCGGGCAATGAGCAGTACTTC. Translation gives CASSLAFPGNEQYF. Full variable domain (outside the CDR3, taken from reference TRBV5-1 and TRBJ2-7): KAGVTQTPRYLIKTRGQQVTLSCSPISGHRSVSWYQQTPGQGLQFLFEYFSETQRNKGNFPGRFSGRQFSNSRSEMNVSTLELGDSALYLCASSLAFPGNEQYFGPGTRLTVT.

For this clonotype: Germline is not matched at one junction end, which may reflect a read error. The CDR3 here is CVSSGRDRGSYEQYF. Here the CDR3 DNA reads TGTGTCAGCAGTGGCCGGGACAGGGGGTCCTACGAGCAGTACTTC. The rearrangement joins TRBV27 to TRBJ2-7; TRBD1 aligns across 11 bases. This CDR3 comprises 15 residues. Germline CDR1 is MNHEY and CDR2 is SMNVEV (reference sequence).

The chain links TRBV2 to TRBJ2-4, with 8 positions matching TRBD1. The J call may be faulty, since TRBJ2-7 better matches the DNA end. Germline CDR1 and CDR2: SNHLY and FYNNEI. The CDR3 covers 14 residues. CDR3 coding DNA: TGTGCCAGCAAACGACAGGGGTCCTGGGACGAGCAGTACTTC. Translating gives CASKRQGSWDEQYF.

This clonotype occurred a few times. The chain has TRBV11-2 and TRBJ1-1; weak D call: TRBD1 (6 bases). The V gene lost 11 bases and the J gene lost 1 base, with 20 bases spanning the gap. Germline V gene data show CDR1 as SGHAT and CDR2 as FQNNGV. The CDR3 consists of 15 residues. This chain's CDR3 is CAGSPTGHSNTEAFF. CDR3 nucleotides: TGTGCCGGCTCCCCCACGGGACATTCGAACACTGAAGCTTTCTTT.

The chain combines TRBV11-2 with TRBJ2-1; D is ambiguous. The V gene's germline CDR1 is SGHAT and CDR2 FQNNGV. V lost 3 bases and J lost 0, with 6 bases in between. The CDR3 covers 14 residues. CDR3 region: CASSFISSYNEQFF. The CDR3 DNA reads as TGTGCCAGCAGCTTTATTAGCTCCTACAATGAGCAGTTCTTC.

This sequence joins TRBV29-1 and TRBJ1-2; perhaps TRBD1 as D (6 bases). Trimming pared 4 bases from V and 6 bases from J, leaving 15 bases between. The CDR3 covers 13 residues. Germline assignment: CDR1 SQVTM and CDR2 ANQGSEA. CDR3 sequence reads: CSVVGGWGDGYTF. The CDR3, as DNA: TGCAGCGTTGTTGGGGGCTGGGGTGATGGCTACACCTTC.

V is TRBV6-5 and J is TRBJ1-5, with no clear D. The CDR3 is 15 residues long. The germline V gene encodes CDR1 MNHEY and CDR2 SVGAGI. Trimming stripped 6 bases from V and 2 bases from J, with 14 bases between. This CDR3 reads CASRGLGSGNQPQHF. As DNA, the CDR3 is TGTGCCAGCAGAGGGTTAGGGTCCGGCAATCAGCCCCAGCATTTT.

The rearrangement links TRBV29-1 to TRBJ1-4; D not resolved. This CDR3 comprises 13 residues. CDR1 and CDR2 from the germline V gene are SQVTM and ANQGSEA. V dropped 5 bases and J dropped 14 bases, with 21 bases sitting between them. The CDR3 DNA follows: TGCAGCGTTCTGGAGCAGCGAGAAAGTAAGCTGTTTTTT. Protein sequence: CSVLEQRESKLFF.

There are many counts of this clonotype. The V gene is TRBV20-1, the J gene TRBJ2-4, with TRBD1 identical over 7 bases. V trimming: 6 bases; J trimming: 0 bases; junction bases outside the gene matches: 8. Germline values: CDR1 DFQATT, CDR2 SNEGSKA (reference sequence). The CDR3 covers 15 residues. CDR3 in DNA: TGCAGTGCACCCGGGACAGCCATAGCCAAAAACATTCAGTACTTC. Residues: CSAPGTAIAKNIQYF.

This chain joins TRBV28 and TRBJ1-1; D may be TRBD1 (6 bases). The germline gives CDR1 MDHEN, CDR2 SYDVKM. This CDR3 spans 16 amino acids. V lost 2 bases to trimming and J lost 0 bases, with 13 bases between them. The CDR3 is CASSLGGFPLNTEAFF. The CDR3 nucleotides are TGTGCCAGCAGTTTAGGGGGCTTCCCGTTGAACACTGAAGCTTTCTTT.

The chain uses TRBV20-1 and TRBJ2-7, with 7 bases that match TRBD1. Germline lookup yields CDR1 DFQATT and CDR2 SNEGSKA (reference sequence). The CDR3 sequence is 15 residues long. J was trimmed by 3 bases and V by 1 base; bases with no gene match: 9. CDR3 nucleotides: TGCAGTGCTAGAGCCCTACAGGGGACGTACTACGAGCAGTACTTC. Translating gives CSARALQGTYYEQYF.

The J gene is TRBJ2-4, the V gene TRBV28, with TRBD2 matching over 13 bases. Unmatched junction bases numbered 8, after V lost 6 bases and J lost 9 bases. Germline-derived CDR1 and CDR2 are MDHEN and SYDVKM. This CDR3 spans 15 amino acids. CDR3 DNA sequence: TGTGCCAGCAGCACACTAGCGGGAGGGGCAAGCATTCAGTACTTC. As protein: CASSTLAGGASIQYF.

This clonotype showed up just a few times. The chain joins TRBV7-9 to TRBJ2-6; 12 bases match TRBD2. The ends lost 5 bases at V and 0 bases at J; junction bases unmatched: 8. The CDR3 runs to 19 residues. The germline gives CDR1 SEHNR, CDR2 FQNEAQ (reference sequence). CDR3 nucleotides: TGTGCCAGCAGCCAGGCACTAGCGGGAGGTAGCTCTGGGGCCAACGTCCTGACTTTC. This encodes CASSQALAGGSSGANVLTF.

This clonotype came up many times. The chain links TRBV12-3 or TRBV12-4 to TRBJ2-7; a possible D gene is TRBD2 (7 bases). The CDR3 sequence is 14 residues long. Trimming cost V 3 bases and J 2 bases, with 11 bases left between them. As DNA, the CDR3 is TGTGCCAGCAGTTTGCGGGGGCCCACCTACGAGCAGTACTTC. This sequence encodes CASSLRGPTYEQYF.

CDR3 residues: CASSSGGPNYGYTF. The CDR3 bases are TGCGCCAGCAGCTCAGGGGGCCCTAACTATGGCTACACCTTC. The chain couples TRBV5-1 to TRBJ1-2; 8 nucleotides match TRBD1. The CDR3 extends over 14 amino acids. The germline V gene encodes CDR1 SGHRS and CDR2 YFSETQ. V was pared by 3 bases and J by 0 bases, with 1 base of the junction left unmatched.

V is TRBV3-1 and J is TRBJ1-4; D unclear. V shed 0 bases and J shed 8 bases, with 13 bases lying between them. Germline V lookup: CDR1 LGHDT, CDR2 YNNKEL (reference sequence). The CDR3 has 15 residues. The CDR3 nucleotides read TGTGCCAGCAGCCAAGAAGGGAATGGCGGGGAAAAACTGTTTTTT. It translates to CASSQEGNGGEKLFF.

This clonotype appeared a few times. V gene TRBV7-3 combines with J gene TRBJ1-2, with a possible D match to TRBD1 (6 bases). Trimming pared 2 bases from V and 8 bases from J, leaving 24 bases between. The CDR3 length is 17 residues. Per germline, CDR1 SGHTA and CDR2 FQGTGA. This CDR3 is CASSLGADRDTSRGYTF. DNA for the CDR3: TGTGCCAGCAGCTTAGGGGCTGACCGGGACACCTCAAGGGGCTACACCTTC. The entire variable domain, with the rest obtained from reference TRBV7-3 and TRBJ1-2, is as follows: GAGVSQTPSNKVTEKGKYVELRCDPISGHTALYWYRQSLGQGPEFLIYFQGTGAADDSGLPNDRFFAVRPEGSVSTLKIQRTERGDSAVYLCASSLGADRDTSRGYTFGSGTRLTVV.

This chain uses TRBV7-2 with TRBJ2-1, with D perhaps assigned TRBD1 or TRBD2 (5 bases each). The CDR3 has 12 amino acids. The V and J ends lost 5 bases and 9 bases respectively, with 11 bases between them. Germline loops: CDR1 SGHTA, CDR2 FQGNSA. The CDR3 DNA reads TGTGCCAGCAGCCCCGGGACGGGTGAGCAGTTCTTC. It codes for CASSPGTGEQFF.

CDR3 residues: CASGRLAGIYNEQFF. The CDR3 DNA is TGTGCCAGCGGCAGACTAGCGGGGATCTACAATGAGCAGTTCTTC. The chain couples TRBV7-9 to TRBJ2-1; TRBD2 matches 11 bases. Germline V gives CDR1 SEHNR, CDR2 FQNEAQ (reference sequence). V trimming: 8 bases; J trimming: 3 bases; junction bases outside the gene matches: 6. The CDR3 sequence is 15 residues long.

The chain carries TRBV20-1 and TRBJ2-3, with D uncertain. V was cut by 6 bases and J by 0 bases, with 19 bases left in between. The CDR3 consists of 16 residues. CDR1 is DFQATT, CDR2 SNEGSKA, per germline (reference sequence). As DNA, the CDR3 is TGCAGTGCAAATAGCCCGGGCGGCTCTAGCACAGATACGCAGTATTTT. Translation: CSANSPGGSSTDTQYF.

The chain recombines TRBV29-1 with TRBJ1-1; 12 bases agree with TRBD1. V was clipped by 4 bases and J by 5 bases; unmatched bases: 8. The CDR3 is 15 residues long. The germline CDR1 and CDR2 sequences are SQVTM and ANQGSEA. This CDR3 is CSVGGTGGGRTEAFF. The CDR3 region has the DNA TGCAGCGTTGGGGGGACAGGGGGCGGGAGGACTGAAGCTTTCTTT. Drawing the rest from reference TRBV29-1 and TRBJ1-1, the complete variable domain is SAVISQKPSRDICQRGTSLTIQCQVDSQVTMMFWYRQQPGQSLTLIATANQGSEATYESGFVIDKFPISRPNLTFSTLTVSNMSPEDSSIYLCSVGGTGGGRTEAFFGQGTRLTVV.

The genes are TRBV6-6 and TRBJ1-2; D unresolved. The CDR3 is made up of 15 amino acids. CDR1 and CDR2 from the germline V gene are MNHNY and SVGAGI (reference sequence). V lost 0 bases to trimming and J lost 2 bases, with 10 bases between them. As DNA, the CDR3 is TGTGCCAGCAGTTACTCGGTGGGTTTGAACTATGGCTACACCTTC. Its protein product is CASSYSVGLNYGYTF.

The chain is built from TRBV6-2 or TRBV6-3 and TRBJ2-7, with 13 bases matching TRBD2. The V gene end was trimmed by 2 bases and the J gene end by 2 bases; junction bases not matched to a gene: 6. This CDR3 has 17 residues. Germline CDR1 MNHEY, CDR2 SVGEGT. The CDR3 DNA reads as TGTGCCAGCAGTTACCCTACTAGCGGGAGGGTCACCTACGAGCAGTACTTC. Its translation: CASSYPTSGRVTYEQYF.

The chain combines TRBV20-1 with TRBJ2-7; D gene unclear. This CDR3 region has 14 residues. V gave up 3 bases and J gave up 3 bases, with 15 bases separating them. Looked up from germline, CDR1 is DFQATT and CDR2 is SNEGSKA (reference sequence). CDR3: CSASVVAGDYEQYF. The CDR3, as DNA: TGCAGTGCTAGCGTCGTAGCAGGTGACTACGAGCAGTACTTC.